This entry lists 19 T cell receptor beta chains sequenced from one sample in a study of identical twins. TCRdb re-called the 5' RACE reads with MiXCR, one entry per CDR3 protein. The data contain 350,000 to 600,000 distinct CDR3 sequences, 14% of them singletons. The sample was also linked to a second study, of yellow fever vaccine responses in identical twins.

The sequenced material came from CD4+ T cells sorted from blood. These receptors all come from a woman between 18 and 29 years old in good health.

To note about this clonotype: A read error may account for a junction end that differs from germline. This chain connects TRBV6-2 or TRBV6-3 to TRBJ2-1; D is unclear. The CDR3 consists of 10 residues. Germline V lookup: CDR1 MNHEY, CDR2 SVGEGT. The CDR3 region is CASSYTTMNF. CDR3 in DNA: TGTGCCAGCAGTTACACCACTATGAACTTC.

This clonotype was observed a few times. The chain's CDR3 is CASSSLAGENIQYF. Written as DNA, the CDR3 is TGCGCCAGCAGCTCCTTAGCGGGGGAAAACATTCAGTACTTC. The rearrangement joins TRBV5-1 to TRBJ2-4, with 9 bases identical to TRBD2. This CDR3 comprises 14 residues. CDR1 is SGHRS and CDR2 is YFSETQ in the germline V gene. Trimming removed 3 bases from V and 5 bases from J; junction bases left unmatched: 3.

A few counts support this clonotype. V usage is TRBV7-2 and J usage is TRBJ2-7, with a weak D call TRBD2 (5 bases). Germline assignment: CDR1 SGHTA and CDR2 FQGNSA. V was trimmed by 6 bases and J by 4 bases, leaving 13 bases between them. The CDR3 spans 13 residues. The CDR3 DNA sequence: TGTGCCAGCAGTCAAGATAAGCGGTACGAGCAGTACTTC. The encoded protein is CASSQDKRYEQYF.

This clonotype was seen ten or more times. In DNA, the CDR3 is TGTGCCAGCGGTAGGGCCACCGGGGAGCTGTTTTTT. Protein: CASGRATGELFF. J is TRBJ2-2 and V is TRBV12-3 or TRBV12-4; D is unresolved. There are 12 residues in the CDR3. Deletions cut 8 bases from V and 4 bases from J, with 8 bases between.

This clonotype came up a few times. V and J are TRBV14 and TRBJ2-1; D is unclear. The germline gives CDR1 SGHDN, CDR2 FVKESK. CDR3 length: 13 amino acids. Trimming removed 4 bases from V and 6 bases from J, with 10 bases in between. The DNA for the CDR3 is TGTGCCAGCAGCCTATGGGCCAGCAATGAGCAGTTCTTC. Amino acid sequence: CASSLWASNEQFF.

The chain is built from TRBV30 and TRBJ2-1; D is uncertain. Trimming shortened V by 0 bases and J by 6 bases, and 9 bases separated the two germline ends. The germline V gene has CDR1 GTSNPN and CDR2 SVGIG (reference sequence). The CDR3 sequence is 13 residues long. CDR3 DNA: TGTGCCTGGAGTGTAACGGCGGCCAATGAGCAGTTCTTC. It translates to CAWSVTAANEQFF.

V usage is TRBV11-2 and J usage is TRBJ2-1, with 9 bases identical to TRBD2. This CDR3 has 17 amino acids. In germline, CDR1 is SGHAT, CDR2 FQNNGV. J lost 5 bases, V lost 7 bases, and 15 bases had no gene match. The CDR3 coding sequence is TGTGCCAGCAACCGACGAGGTGGGCTAGCGGGGAACAATGAGCAGTTCTTC. It translates to CASNRRGGLAGNNEQFF.

This clonotype was found a few times. CDR3 bases: TGTGCCAGCAGCCCTCGGAGGTCCAGGGCCTACAATGAGCAGTTCTTC. Translating it yields CASSPRRSRAYNEQFF. The V call is TRBV28, the J call TRBJ2-1, with D perhaps matching TRBD1 or TRBD2 (5 bases each). CDR1 is MDHEN, CDR2 SYDVKM, per germline. The V end lost 6 bases, the J end lost 2 bases, and 17 bases lay between the germline ends. The CDR3 length is 16 residues.

This clonotype has ten or more counts. The rearrangement links TRBV7-8 to TRBJ2-2, with TRBD1 as a possible D gene (6 bases). The CDR3 length is 14 residues. V was clipped by 5 bases and J by 1 base, with 8 bases between them. The V gene's germline CDR1 is SGHVS and CDR2 FQNEAQ. CDR3 sequence: CASSQTGNTGELFF. In DNA, the CDR3 is TGTGCCAGCAGCCAGACAGGGAACACCGGGGAGCTGTTTTTT. The full variable domain, its missing parts supplied by reference TRBV7-8 and TRBJ2-2, is GAGVSQSPRYKVAKRGQDVALRCDPISGHVSLFWYQQALGQGPEFLTYFQNEAQLDKSGLPSDRFFAERPEGSVSTLKIQRTQQEDSAVYLCASSQTGNTGELFFGEGSRLTVL.

V and J are TRBV28 and TRBJ2-2; D is perhaps TRBD2 (5 bases). The V end lost 6 bases, the J end lost 7 bases, and 9 bases lay between the germline ends. The CDR3 has 12 residues. Germline-derived CDR1 and CDR2 are MDHEN and SYDVKM. In DNA, the CDR3 is TGTGCCAGCAGACCGGGAATCGGGGAGCTGTTTTTT. It specifies CASRPGIGELFF.

This clonotype was seen only a few times. This chain links TRBV5-1 with TRBJ1-1, with TRBD1 as a possible D gene (6 bases). The ends were cut back, 5 bases at V and 7 bases at J, with 18 bases in the middle. The CDR3 runs 14 residues. Germline-derived CDR1 and CDR2 are SGHRS and YFSETQ. The CDR3 spells CASRISGTTIEAFF. In DNA, the CDR3 is TGCGCCAGCAGGATATCCGGGACAACTATTGAAGCTTTCTTT.

The V gene is TRBV20-1, the J gene TRBJ2-1, with 11 bases lining up with TRBD2. This CDR3 region has 16 residues. Germline V CDR1 and CDR2: DFQATT, SNEGSKA (reference sequence). V dropped 3 bases and J dropped 0; count of bases not matched to a gene: 4. The CDR3: CSARELAGDSYNEQFF. DNA for the CDR3: TGCAGTGCTAGGGAACTAGCGGGGGACTCCTACAATGAGCAGTTCTTC.

The genes are TRBV12-3 or TRBV12-4 and TRBJ2-1; 9 bases are shared with TRBD1. The length of the CDR3 is 14 residues. J lost 5 bases, V lost 6 bases, and 5 bases had no gene match. CDR3 residues: CASRAGTGNNEQFF. The CDR3 DNA sequence: TGTGCCAGCAGGGCCGGGACAGGGAACAATGAGCAGTTCTTC.

The CDR3 DNA reads as TGTGCCAGCAGGAGCGACAGCCGGTCCTACGAGCAGTACTTC. Its translation: CASRSDSRSYEQYF. The V call is TRBV7-9, the J call TRBJ2-7; a weak D match, TRBD1 (5 bases). Germline loops: CDR1 SEHNR, CDR2 FQNEAQ (reference sequence). Trimming took off 6 bases at V and 1 base at J, with 13 bases between the two ends. The CDR3 sequence is 14 residues long.

This clonotype was seen many times. The chain joins TRBV12-3 or TRBV12-4 to TRBJ2-7; 10 bases fit TRBD1. CDR3 length: 16 amino acids. The V segment lost 4 bases and the J segment 5 bases; nucleotides outside the gene matches: 11. For the CDR3, the DNA is TGTGCCAGCAGTTCACTATCCCTGACAGGGGGCCACGAGCAGTACTTC. It codes for CASSSLSLTGGHEQYF.

In this sample, this clonotype turned up a few times. The junction does not match germline at one end; this may be a read error. The chain couples TRBV28 to TRBJ2-7, with 10 bases identical to TRBD1. The CDR3 is 16 amino acids. Germline-derived CDR1 and CDR2 are MDHEN and SYDVKM. The CDR3: CASRLFRTGGSYEQYF. CDR3 nucleotides: TGTGCCAGCAGATTATTTAGGACAGGGGGTTCCTACGAGCAGTACTTC. Full variable domain (missing parts from reference TRBV28 and TRBJ2-7): DVKVTQSSRYLVKRTGEKVFLECVQDMDHENMFWYRQDPGLGLRLIYFSYDVKMKEKGDIPEGYSVSREKKERFSLILESASTNQTSMYLCASRLFRTGGSYEQYFGPGTRLTVT.

The V call is TRBV12-3 or TRBV12-4, the J call TRBJ2-2; 10 bases are shared with TRBD2. CDR3 size: 18 residues. V lost 3 bases and J lost 0; bases outside the gene matches: 7. The CDR3 is CASSLGRTSGANTGELFF. The CDR3 DNA sequence: TGTGCCAGCAGTTTGGGCAGGACTAGCGGAGCGAACACCGGGGAGCTGTTTTTT.

The chain is built from TRBV19 and TRBJ2-5; D not resolved. V was clipped by 1 base and J by 5 bases, with 8 bases between them. The CDR3 has 13 amino acids. Germline V CDR1 and CDR2: LNHDA, SQIVND (reference sequence). The CDR3 spells CASSIGGFETQYF. In DNA form, the CDR3 reads TGTGCCAGTAGTATAGGGGGATTCGAGACCCAGTACTTC.

This chain links TRBV19 with TRBJ2-7; 7 nucleotides agree with TRBD1. This CDR3 contains 14 residues. The trim removed 5 bases at V and 7 bases at J, leaving 11 bases unmatched. Germline CDR1 LNHDA, CDR2 SQIVND (reference sequence). This CDR3 is CASSSTELRGEQYF. In DNA, the CDR3 is TGTGCCAGTAGTTCTACAGAGCTCAGGGGGGAGCAGTACTTC.